This entry describes one TCR beta chain. Produced via immunoSEQ multiplex PCR; TCRdb's table is partial and in-frame only. The sample includes roughly 47,000 clones, about four fifths seen only once; the top ten take more than 9%. The sample belongs to a study of PD-L1 blockade in urothelial cancer. The wider study: After treatment start, blood was analyzed at 3 weeks (second dose) and at 6 weeks.

Specified time point: pretreatment peripheral blood. The CDR3 contains 14 residues. Per germline, CDR1 MNHEY and CDR2 SMNVEV (reference sequence). Losses at the gene ends were 6 bases for V and 12 bases for J; bases not matched to a gene: 10. This specimen was PBMCs, taken around atezolizumab (anti-PD-L1) treatment. The V call is TRBV27, the J call TRBJ2-6, with TRBD1 identical over 8 bases. This clonotype was obtained from a man between 65 and 85 years old with urothelial cancer. In nucleotides, the CDR3 is TGTGCCAGCAGAGCAGGGGGCGCTGAGGGCGTCCTGACTTTC. Its protein product is CASRAGGAEGVLTF. The whole variable domain, remainder taken from reference TRBV27 and TRBJ2-6, is EAQVTQNPRYLITVTGKKLTVTCSQNMNHEYMSWYRQDPGLGLRQIYYSMNVEVTDKGDVPEGYKVSRKEKRNFPLILESPSPNQTSLYFCASRAGGAEGVLTFGAGSRLTVL.